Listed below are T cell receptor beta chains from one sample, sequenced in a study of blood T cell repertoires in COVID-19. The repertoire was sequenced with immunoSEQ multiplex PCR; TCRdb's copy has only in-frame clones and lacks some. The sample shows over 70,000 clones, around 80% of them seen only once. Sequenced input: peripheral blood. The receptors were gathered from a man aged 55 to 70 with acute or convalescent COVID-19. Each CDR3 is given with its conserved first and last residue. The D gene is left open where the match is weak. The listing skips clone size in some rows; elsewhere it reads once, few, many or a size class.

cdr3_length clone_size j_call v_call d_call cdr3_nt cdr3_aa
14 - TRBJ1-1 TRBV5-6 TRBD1 TGTGCCAGCGTTTGGACAGGACGGAACACTGAAGCTTTCTTT CASVWTGRNTEAFF
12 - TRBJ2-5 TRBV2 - TGTGCCAGCAGTGTTGGAGGGGAGACCCAGTACTTC CASSVGGETQYF
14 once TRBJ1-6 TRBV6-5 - TGTGCCAGCAGACGGGGGGAAAATAATTCACCCCTCCACTTT CASRRGENNSPLHF
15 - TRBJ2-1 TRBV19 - TGTGCCAGTAGTCCGTCAGCTAGCTCCTACAATGAGCAGTTCTTC CASSPSASSYNEQFF
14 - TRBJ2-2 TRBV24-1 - TGTGCCACCAGTGAGAACAGGGTTGCCGGGGAGCTGTTTTTT CATSENRVAGELFF
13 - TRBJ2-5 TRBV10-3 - TGTGCCATCAGGACAGGCGTCCAAGAGACCCAGTACTTC CAIRTGVQETQYF
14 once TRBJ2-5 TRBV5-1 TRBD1 TGCGCCAGCCGGGGACAGGGCACCCAAGAGACCCAGTACTTC CASRGQGTQETQYF
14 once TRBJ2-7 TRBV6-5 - TGTGCCAGCAGTTACCAGGGTACAACCTACGAGCAGTACTTC CASSYQGTTYEQYF
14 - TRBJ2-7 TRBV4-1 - TGCGCCAGCAGCCAAGTTGGGGAGATCTACGAGCAGTACTTC CASSQVGEIYEQYF
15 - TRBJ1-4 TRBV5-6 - TGTGCCAGCAGCAACCGGGACATAGGGGGTGAAAAACTGTTTTTT CASSNRDIGGEKLFF
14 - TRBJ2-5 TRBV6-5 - TGTGCCAGCACCCCGCCAGGGACACAAGAGACCCAGTACTTC CASTPPGTQETQYF
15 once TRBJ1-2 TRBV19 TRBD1 TGTGCCAGTAGTCAATTCCCGGGACAGTATCATGGCTACACCTTC CASSQFPGQYHGYTF
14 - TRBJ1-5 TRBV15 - TGTGCCACCAGCTTAAACCGGGGGAATCAGCCCCAGCATTTT CATSLNRGNQPQHF
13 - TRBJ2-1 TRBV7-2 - TGTGCCAGCAGCTTAGGGTCTGGGCATGAGCAGTTCTTC CASSLGSGHEQFF
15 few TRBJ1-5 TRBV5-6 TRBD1 TGTGCCAGCAGCTTGGTCGGACAGGCTAGTCAGCCCCAGCATTTT CASSLVGQASQPQHF
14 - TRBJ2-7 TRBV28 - TGTGCCAGCAGTTTACAAGGTTCTAGGGGCGAGCAGTACTTC CASSLQGSRGEQYF
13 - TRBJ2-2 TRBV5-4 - TGTGCCAGCAGCTTGGGCGGCACCGGGGAGCTGTTTTTT CASSLGGTGELFF
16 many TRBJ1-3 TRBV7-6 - TGTGCCAGCAGCTTAGGCGGAGGGCGCTCTGGAAACACCATATATTTT CASSLGGGRSGNTIYF
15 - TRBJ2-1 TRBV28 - TGTGCCAGCAGTTTATTCACCGGGGGTTACAATGAGCAGTTCTTC CASSLFTGGYNEQFF
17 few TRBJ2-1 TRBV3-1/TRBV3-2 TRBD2 TGTGCCAGCAGCCAAGGGTTTAAAGCGGGGGGTGGCAATGAGCAGTTCTTC CASSQGFKAGGGNEQFF
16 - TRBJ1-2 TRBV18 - TGTGCCAGCTCCCCGTTCGCTGGAGAGGGCGGCTATGGCTACACCTTC CASSPFAGEGGYGYTF
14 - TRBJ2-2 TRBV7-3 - TGTGCCAGCAGCTTTAGGGGATCCGCCGGGGAGCTGTTTTTT CASSFRGSAGELFF
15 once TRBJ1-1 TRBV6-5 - TGTGCCAGCAGTTACTCGGGGGCTATGAACACTGAAGCTTTCTTT CASSYSGAMNTEAFF
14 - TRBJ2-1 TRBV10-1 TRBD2 TGCGCCAGCAGTGTACGCGGGAGAGTTAATGAGCAGTTCTTC CASSVRGRVNEQFF
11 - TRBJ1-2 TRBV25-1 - TGTGCCAGCAAGTCTGCGGGGGGCTACACCTTC CASKSAGGYTF
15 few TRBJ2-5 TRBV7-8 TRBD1 TGTGCCAGCAGCGCTACACAGGGGTTTCATGGGACCCAGTACTTC CASSATQGFHGTQYF
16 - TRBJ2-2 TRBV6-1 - TGTGCCAGCAGTGAAGGAGGCAGGGTAGACACCGGGGAGCTGTTTTTT CASSEGGRVDTGELFF
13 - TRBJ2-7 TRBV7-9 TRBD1 TGTCGCCACCTGGGACAGAGAACCTACGAGCAGTACTTC CRHLGQRTYEQYF
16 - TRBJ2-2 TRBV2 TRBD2 TGTGCCAGCAGAAGACTAGCGGGGGCCAACACCGGGGAGCTGTTTTTT CASRRLAGANTGELFF
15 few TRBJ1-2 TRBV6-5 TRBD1 TGTGCCAGCAGTCGTAAGGACAGGGGATTCTACGGCTACACCTTC CASSRKDRGFYGYTF
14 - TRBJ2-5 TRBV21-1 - TGTGCCAGCAGCATTCTAGCGGGAGTTGAGACCCAGTACTTC CASSILAGVETQYF
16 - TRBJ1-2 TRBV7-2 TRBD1 TGTGCCAGCAGTACGAACGTGCAGGGACAGTCCTATGGCTACACCTTC CASSTNVQGQSYGYTF
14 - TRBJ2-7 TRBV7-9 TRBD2 TGTGCCAGCAGCCTCGAGGCTAGCGGTTACGAGCAGTACTTC CASSLEASGYEQYF
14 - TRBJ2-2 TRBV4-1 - TGCGCCAGCAGCCATTGGGGGGAGGCCGGGGAGCTGTTTTTT CASSHWGEAGELFF
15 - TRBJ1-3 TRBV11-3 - TGTGCCAGCAGCTTAGCGGGAACCTCTGGAAACACCATATATTTT CASSLAGTSGNTIYF
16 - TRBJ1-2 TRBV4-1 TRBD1 TGCGCCAGCAGCCAAGATAAGGACAGGGGGGAGGTTGGCTACACCTTC CASSQDKDRGEVGYTF
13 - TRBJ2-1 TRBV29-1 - TGCAGCGTCGCCCTGGACGGGGTCGATGAGCAGTTCTTC CSVALDGVDEQFF
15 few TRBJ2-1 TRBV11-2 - TGTGCCAGCAGCCGCTTCCGGGGAGTTGGGGATGAGCAGTTCTTC CASSRFRGVGDEQFF
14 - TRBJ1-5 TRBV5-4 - TGTGCCAGCAGCTTACAGGGAAGGGACCAGCCCCAGCATTTT CASSLQGRDQPQHF
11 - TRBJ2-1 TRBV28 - TGTGCCAGCAGTTTTCGGAGGGAGCAGTTCTTC CASSFRREQFF
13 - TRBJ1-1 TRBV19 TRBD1 TGTGCCAGTAGTAGGGACAGGGGGGCTGAAGCTTTCTTT CASSRDRGAEAFF
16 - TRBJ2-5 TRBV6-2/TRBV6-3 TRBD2 TGTGCCAGCAGTATAGGGCTAGCGGGGATCGGAGAGACCCAGTACTTC CASSIGLAGIGETQYF
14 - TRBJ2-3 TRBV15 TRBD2 TGTGCCACCAGCAGAGCTAGCGGGAGGGATACGCAGTATTTT CATSRASGRDTQYF
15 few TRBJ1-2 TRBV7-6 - TGTGCCAGCAGCTTAGGTGGTCTCGGTGTCAGGGGCTACACCTTC CASSLGGLGVRGYTF
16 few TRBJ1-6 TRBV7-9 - TGTGCCAGCAGCCCTCTGGCACAGGCTAATAATTCACCCCTCCACTTT CASSPLAQANNSPLHF
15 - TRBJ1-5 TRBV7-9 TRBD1 TGTGCCAGCAGCACCGGACAGGACCTCAATCAGCCCCAGCATTTT CASSTGQDLNQPQHF